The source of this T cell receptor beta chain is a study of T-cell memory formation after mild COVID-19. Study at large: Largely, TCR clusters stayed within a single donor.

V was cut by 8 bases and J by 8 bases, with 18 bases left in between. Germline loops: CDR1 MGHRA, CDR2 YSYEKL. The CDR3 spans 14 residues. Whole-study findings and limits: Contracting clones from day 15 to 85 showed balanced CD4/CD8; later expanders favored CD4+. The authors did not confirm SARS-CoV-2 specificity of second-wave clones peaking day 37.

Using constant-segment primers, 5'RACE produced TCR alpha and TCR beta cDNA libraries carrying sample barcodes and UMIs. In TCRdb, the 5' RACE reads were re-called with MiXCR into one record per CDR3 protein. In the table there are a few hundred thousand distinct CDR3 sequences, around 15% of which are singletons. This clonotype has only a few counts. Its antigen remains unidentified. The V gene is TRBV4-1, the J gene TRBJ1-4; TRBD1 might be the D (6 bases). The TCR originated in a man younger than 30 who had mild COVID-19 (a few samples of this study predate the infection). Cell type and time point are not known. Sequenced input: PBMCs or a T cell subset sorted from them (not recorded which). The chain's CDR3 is CASLDRGVKEKLFF. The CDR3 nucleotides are TGCGCCAGCTTGGACAGAGGGGTTAAGGAAAAACTGTTTTTT.